This T cell receptor (beta chain) was recorded in a study of T cell changes during pregnancy in multiple sclerosis. The germline CDR1 and CDR2 sequences are SEHNR and FQNEAQ (reference sequence). The CDR3 consists of 13 residues. Trimming stripped 5 bases from V and 3 bases from J, with 10 bases between. TCRdb's copy holds only in-frame clones and misses some; the assay was immunoSEQ multiplex PCR. The sample records 80,000 to 95,000 clones, around 93% being singletons. Sequenced material: peripheral blood, taken in the third trimester of pregnancy. This chain connects TRBV7-9 to TRBJ1-2; maybe TRBD1 (5 bases). The receptor was isolated from a female donor in good health, enrolled as a control in a pregnancy study. CDR3 in amino acids: CASSQGLDYGYTF. The CDR3 DNA reads as TGTGCCAGCAGCCAGGGATTGGACTATGGCTACACCTTC.